This entry lists 11 T cell receptor beta chains sequenced from one sample in a study of memory CD4+ T cells and cytomegalovirus serostatus. The sort gate was single viable CD3+CD4+CD8-CD45RO+ cells for memory CD4+ T cells. Profiled with immunoSEQ multiplex PCR; TCRdb holds only in-frame clones, not every one. The sample records roughly 40,000 clones, over 60% being singletons. The specimen sequenced was memory CD4+ T cells from blood. The source of these receptors is an adult in good health and CMV-seronegative.

The chain links TRBV20-1 to TRBJ2-7, with a weak D call TRBD2 (6 bases). Germline CDR1 reads DFQATT; CDR2 reads SNEGSKA (reference sequence). There are 11 residues in the CDR3. V lost 6 bases and J 3 bases, leaving 9 bases between the germline ends. The CDR3 bases are TGCAGTGCCCCGGAGGGCTACGAGCAGTACTTC. Translated: CSAPEGYEQYF.

This clone has a single count. This chain links TRBV5-6 with TRBJ2-6; D remains unclear. Between the trimmed V and J ends, which lost 1 base and 4 bases, there was a span of 9 bases. Germline CDR1 is SGHDT and CDR2 is YYEEEE. There are 15 residues in the CDR3. The CDR3 bases are TGTGCCAGCAGCTTGTATGGAGAAGGGGCCAACGTCCTGACTTTC. Translated: CASSLYGEGANVLTF.

This rearrangement joins TRBV6-5 to TRBJ2-5, with D unresolved. The J call may be wrong; the DNA end is better matched by TRBJ2-7. Germline CDR1 and CDR2: MNHEY and SVGAGI. The CDR3 extends over 14 amino acids. The CDR3 DNA sequence: TGTGCCAGCAGTTACTCGCGGAGTTTGTACGAGCAGTACTTC. This gives the protein CASSYSRSLYEQYF.

The gene calls are TRBV5-8 and TRBJ1-1; D remains ambiguous. Germline V gene sequence: CDR1 SGHTS, CDR2 YDEGEE. The CDR3 is 13 residues long. Trimming removed 0 bases from V and 2 bases from J, with 5 bases in between. The CDR3 DNA follows: TGTGCCAGCAGCTTGGCCCCTAACACTGAAGCTTTCTTT. It is translated as CASSLAPNTEAFF.

This clone appeared a few times. The chain carries TRBV29-1 and TRBJ2-7; 7 bases agree with TRBD1. This CDR3 is 12 amino acids long. Germline V gives CDR1 SQVTM, CDR2 ANQGSEA. V shed 4 bases and J 3 bases; nucleotides not matched to a gene: 3. CDR3 sequence reads: CSVAGGIYEQYF. In nucleotides, the CDR3 is TGCAGCGTTGCAGGGGGAATCTACGAGCAGTACTTC.

This chain joins TRBV10-3 and TRBJ1-1; TRBD1 aligns across 8 bases. The length of the CDR3 is 12 residues. V was clipped by 10 bases and J by 6 bases; unmatched bases: 7. CDR1 and CDR2 from the germline V gene are ENHRY and SYGVKD. This CDR3 reads CATNRGRAEAFF. The CDR3 bases are TGTGCCACCAACAGGGGGAGGGCTGAAGCTTTCTTT.

The chain recombines TRBV7-9 with TRBJ2-3; 13 nucleotides line up with TRBD2. The germline V gene encodes CDR1 SEHNR and CDR2 FQNEAQ (reference sequence). CDR3 length: 16 residues. The V segment lost 3 bases and the J segment 2 bases; nucleotides outside the gene matches: 2. Written as DNA, the CDR3 is TGTGCCAGCAGCTTCGGGACTAGCGGGGTCACAGATACGCAGTATTTT. Translated, it gives CASSFGTSGVTDTQYF.

The V gene is TRBV7-3, the J gene TRBJ2-1; TRBD2 agrees at 14 bases. The V gene end was trimmed by 6 bases and the J gene end by 8 bases; junction bases not matched to a gene: 3. There are 14 residues in the CDR3. The germline V gene encodes CDR1 SGHTA and CDR2 FQGTGA. The CDR3 nucleotides are TGTGCCAGCAGGTCGGGACTAGCGGGAGATGAGCAGTTCTTC. Its translation: CASRSGLAGDEQFF.

The chain links TRBV5-4 to TRBJ2-6, with 11 bases lining up with TRBD1. Germline CDR1 SGHNT, CDR2 YYREEE (reference sequence). This CDR3 has 18 residues. V lost 4 bases to trimming and J lost 0 bases; unmatched junction nucleotides: 6. Written as DNA, the CDR3 is TGTGCCAGCAGCCTGGGACAGGGGGGATACTCTGGGGCCAACGTCCTGACTTTC. It is translated as CASSLGQGGYSGANVLTF.

This chain connects TRBV19 to TRBJ2-7, with TRBD2 matching over 9 bases. This CDR3 is 15 amino acids long. After removal of 3 bases from V and 4 bases from J, the junction contained 7 bases not matched to a gene. Looked up from germline, CDR1 is LNHDA and CDR2 is SQIVND (reference sequence). CDR3 nucleotide sequence: TGTGCCAGTAGTATTAGCGCGGGAGGGCCATACGAGCAGTACTTC. It specifies CASSISAGGPYEQYF.

The gene calls are TRBV23-1 and TRBJ2-5; tentatively, D is TRBD1 or TRBD2 (5 bases each). TRBV23-1 is an ORF for which the function is uncertain. Trimming pared 9 bases from V and 3 bases from J, leaving 17 bases between. CDR3 length: 14 amino acids. CDR3 nucleotides: TGCGCCAGTGGCAGGGAGAGATCAAAAGAGACCCAGTACTTC. Amino acid sequence: CASGRERSKETQYF.